The next 30 T cell receptor beta chains were all read from a single sample in a study of cytomegalovirus exposure and HLA in healthy donors (dated by TCRdb to the late 2010s). Library preparation was by the immunoSEQ multiplex PCR assay. For the multiplex PCR, a mixture combining 60 forward primers for TCR Vbeta segments and 13 reverse primers for TCR Jbeta segments was used. Sourced from immuneACCESS, this table was stored by TCRdb with only in-frame sequences that have V and J called. A share of the clones is absent; for the studies checked, an unresolved V gene accounts for under half, and the remainder has no known explanation. The sample table contains some 110,000 clones; only one count was recorded for 55% to 65% of them. The ten biggest clones cover about 2.2% of the sample. The sample consisted of PBMCs. These receptors were taken from a woman younger than 45 in good health and CMV-seronegative.

J is TRBJ2-7 and V is TRBV25-1; 9 bases are a match to TRBD2. In germline, CDR1 is MGHDK, CDR2 SYGVNS. V was pared by 2 bases and J by 4 bases, with 3 bases of the junction left unmatched. The length of the CDR3 is 14 residues. The CDR3 coding sequence is TGTGCCAGCAGTGAAGCGGGAGGGATGTACGAGCAGTACTTC. Residues: CASSEAGGMYEQYF.

The gene calls are TRBV4-1 and TRBJ2-7, with TRBD2 identical over 7 bases. J gave up 4 bases and V 3 bases, and 12 bases lay outside the gene matches. This CDR3 has 16 amino acids. Germline V gene lookup returns CDR1 MGHRA and CDR2 YSYEKL. CDR3 DNA sequence: TGCGCCAGCAGCCAGGGAAGGGGCGGGAGAGAGTACGAGCAGTACTTC. Residues: CASSQGRGGREYEQYF.

The chain couples TRBV7-9 to TRBJ1-1; D unresolved. The CDR3 consists of 13 residues. The germline V and J ends were trimmed by 5 bases and 1 base, with 8 bases remaining between them. Germline V CDR1 and CDR2: SEHNR, FQNEAQ (reference sequence). CDR3 region: CASSAGTNTEAFF. The DNA of the CDR3 is TGTGCCAGCAGCGCGGGTACGAACACTGAAGCTTTCTTT.

This chain connects TRBV4-1 to TRBJ1-3, with D hard to call. Looked up from germline, CDR1 is MGHRA and CDR2 is YSYEKL. Trimming took off 1 base at V and 2 bases at J, with 21 bases between the two ends. There are 19 residues in the CDR3. The DNA for the CDR3 is TGCGCCAGCAGCCAAGCCCCCTATGCCCCGAACGGGGCTGGAAACACCATATATTTT. Its translation: CASSQAPYAPNGAGNTIYF.

This clone has a handful of counts. This sequence joins TRBV2 and TRBJ1-5, with TRBD1 matching 7 bases. The germline CDR1 and CDR2 sequences are SNHLY and FYNNEI. This CDR3 region has 16 residues. V lost 5 bases to trimming and J lost 4 bases; unmatched junction nucleotides: 11. DNA for the CDR3: TGTGCCAGCAGTACTCAGGTGACAGGGACTAATCAGCCCCAGCATTTT. Protein sequence: CASSTQVTGTNQPQHF.

This chain connects TRBV7-9 to TRBJ2-2; a possible D gene is TRBD1 (6 bases). V was cut by 7 bases and J by 1 base, with 16 bases left in between. From germline, CDR1 is SEHNR and CDR2 FQNEAQ (reference sequence). The length of the CDR3 is 16 residues. The CDR3: CASTTIQGLNTGELFF. The DNA of the CDR3 is TGTGCCAGCACCACGATTCAGGGGTTGAACACCGGGGAGCTGTTTTTT.

The J gene is TRBJ2-3, the V gene TRBV2; D is undetermined. V lost 0 bases and J 2 bases, leaving 12 bases between the germline ends. This CDR3 is 16 amino acids long. In germline, CDR1 is SNHLY, CDR2 FYNNEI. CDR3 loop: CASSEATSIYTDTQYF. CDR3 nucleotide sequence: TGTGCCAGCAGTGAAGCGACTTCCATTTACACAGATACGCAGTATTTT.

CDR3 in DNA: TGTGCCAGCAGTCCGGGACAGGGCACTGAAGCTTTCTTT. Residues: CASSPGQGTEAFF. This sequence joins TRBV6-5 and TRBJ1-1; TRBD1 agrees at 9 bases. With 5 bases clipped from V and 4 bases from J, the junction kept 2 bases outside the gene matches. The CDR3 contains 13 residues. Germline V gene sequence: CDR1 MNHEY, CDR2 SVGAGI.

This clone was found once. V gene TRBV5-1 combines with J gene TRBJ1-4; D might be TRBD1 (6 bases). CDR1 is SGHRS, CDR2 YFSETQ, per germline. This CDR3 is 15 amino acids long. Trimming stripped 4 bases from V and 7 bases from J, with 17 bases between. CDR3 sequence (DNA): TGCGCCAGCAGCCCCTGTACAGGGTGCGGTGAAAAACTGTTTTTT. Amino acids: CASSPCTGCGEKLFF.

This clone was counted only a few times. The chain couples TRBV7-9 to TRBJ1-6; 8 bases agree with TRBD1. The V gene's germline CDR1 is SEHNR and CDR2 FQNEAQ (reference sequence). CDR3 length: 13 residues. V was pared by 10 bases and J by 5 bases, with 4 bases of the junction left unmatched. The DNA of the CDR3 is TGTGCCACAGGGACAGGTGATAATTCACCCCTCCACTTT. Protein: CATGTGDNSPLHF.

The chain combines TRBV5-1 with TRBJ2-1; D is possibly TRBD2 (6 bases). The CDR3 is made up of 17 amino acids. Deletions cut 4 bases from V and 2 bases from J, with 19 bases between. Germline assignment: CDR1 SGHRS and CDR2 YFSETQ. The CDR3 region is CASSTLPGTPTYNEQFF. CDR3 coding DNA: TGCGCCAGCAGCACCCTACCCGGGACTCCCACCTACAATGAGCAGTTCTTC.

This chain connects TRBV2 to TRBJ2-7, with 13 bases matching TRBD2. The CDR3 loop spans 14 amino acids. V gave up 6 bases and J gave up 6 bases; unmatched junction bases: 5. Germline V gene sequence: CDR1 SNHLY, CDR2 FYNNEI. CDR3 sequence (DNA): TGTGCCAGCAGCCGGACTAGCGGGAGTTTCGAGCAGTACTTC. Translation gives CASSRTSGSFEQYF.

The genes are TRBV5-1 and TRBJ2-2; the match to TRBD1 covers 9 bases. Germline values: CDR1 SGHRS, CDR2 YFSETQ. J was trimmed by 5 bases and V by 4 bases; bases with no gene match: 6. The length of the CDR3 is 15 residues. The CDR3 nucleotides are TGCGCCAGCAGCCCGGGACAGGGAGGGACCGGGGAGCTGTTTTTT. Protein sequence: CASSPGQGGTGELFF.

The V call is TRBV6-1, the J call TRBJ2-2, with 7 bases matching TRBD1. CDR3 length: 14 amino acids. The V and J ends lost 4 bases and 3 bases, in that order; junction bases with no gene match: 2. Germline CDR1 is MNHNS and CDR2 is SASEGT. CDR3 in DNA: TGTGCCAGCAGTGCAGGACAGGACACCGGGGAGCTGTTTTTT. This codes for CASSAGQDTGELFF.

The chain carries TRBV10-3 and TRBJ1-2; 8 bases fit TRBD1. V lost 5 bases, J lost 4 bases, and 0 bases stayed unmatched. CDR1 is ENHRY, CDR2 SYGVKD, per germline. CDR3 length: 12 residues. CDR3 amino acids: CAISTGGYGYTF. The CDR3 DNA follows: TGTGCCATCAGTACAGGGGGCTATGGCTACACCTTC.

The V call is TRBV30, the J call TRBJ1-5; 7 nucleotides agree with TRBD1. There are 14 residues in the CDR3. Per germline, CDR1 GTSNPN and CDR2 SVGIG (reference sequence). Trimming removed 0 bases from V and 6 bases from J; junction bases left unmatched: 5. The CDR3 protein is CAWSVGQGVQPQHF. CDR3 coding DNA: TGTGCCTGGAGTGTCGGGCAGGGGGTTCAGCCCCAGCATTTT. Full variable domain (rest looked up from reference TRBV30 and TRBJ1-5): SQTIHQWPATLVQPVGSPLSLECTVEGTSNPNLYWYRQAAGRGLQLLFYSVGIGQISSEVPQNLSASRPQDRQFILSSKKLLLSDSGFYLCAWSVGQGVQPQHFGDGTRLSIL.

The V gene is TRBV4-3, the J gene TRBJ2-5, with D possibly TRBD2 on 5 matching bases. This CDR3 has 14 amino acids. Germline assignment: CDR1 LGHNA and CDR2 YSLEER. V lost 1 base and J 5 bases, leaving 11 bases between the germline ends. Written as DNA, the CDR3 is TGCGCCAGCAGCCAAGGAGGGATTGGGGAGACCCAGTACTTC. Translated, it gives CASSQGGIGETQYF.

The chain is built from TRBV7-9 and TRBJ2-7; D is uncertain. Germline V CDR1 and CDR2: SEHNR, FQNEAQ (reference sequence). The CDR3 is 15 residues long. With 5 bases removed from V and 6 bases from J, the gap between germline ends came to 20 bases. The CDR3 sequence: CASSQIAPMNSEQYF. In nucleotides, the CDR3 is TGTGCCAGCAGCCAAATAGCACCCATGAATTCCGAGCAGTACTTC. Variable domain in full (rest from reference TRBV7-9 and TRBJ2-7): DTGVSQNPRHKITKRGQNVTFRCDPISEHNRLYWYRQTLGQGPEFLTYFQNEAQLEKSRLLSDRFSAERPKGSFSTLEIQRTEQGDSAMYLCASSQIAPMNSEQYFGPGTRLTVT.

This clone is deemed medium-sized (0.01 to 0.1%). The chain carries TRBV6-4 and TRBJ2-1; 12 positions match TRBD2. Germline V gene data show CDR1 as MRHNA and CDR2 as SNTAGT. With 0 bases clipped from V and 6 bases from J, the junction kept 0 bases outside the gene matches. This CDR3 spans 15 amino acids. The CDR3 DNA reads as TGTGCCAGCAGTGACTCGACTAGCGGGAGCAATGAGCAGTTCTTC. Amino acid sequence: CASSDSTSGSNEQFF.

The chain recombines TRBV7-2 with TRBJ1-3, with a tentative D call TRBD1 (5 bases). Germline-derived CDR1 and CDR2 are SGHTA and FQGNSA. With 2 bases removed from V and 0 bases from J, the gap between germline ends came to 11 bases. The CDR3 extends over 16 amino acids. The CDR3 loop reads CASSLSPGRSGNTIYF. The CDR3 DNA reads as TGTGCCAGCAGCTTAAGTCCAGGGCGCTCTGGAAACACCATATATTTT.

J is TRBJ2-5 and V is TRBV7-2; 7 bases match TRBD2. The germline V gene has CDR1 SGHTA and CDR2 FQGNSA. Unmatched junction bases numbered 1, after V lost 0 bases and J lost 0 bases. The CDR3 is 15 residues long. The CDR3 protein is CASSLAGGYQETQYF. CDR3 DNA sequence: TGTGCCAGCAGCTTAGCGGGAGGGTACCAAGAGACCCAGTACTTC. Full variable domain (missing parts from reference TRBV7-2 and TRBJ2-5): GAGVSQSPSNKVTEKGKDVELRCDPISGHTALYWYRQSLGQGLEFLIYFQGNSAPDKSGLPSDRFSAERTGGSVSTLTIQRTQQEDSAVYLCASSLAGGYQETQYFGPGTRLLVL.

The V and J genes are TRBV4-1 and TRBJ2-5; TRBD1 matches 9 bases. The DNA end lines up better with TRBJ2-7; the J call may be wrong. The CDR3 extends over 15 amino acids. Germline CDR1 and CDR2: MGHRA and YSYEKL. In nucleotides, the CDR3 is TGCGCCAGCAGCCATCCCGGGACAGGGAAATACGAGCAGTACTTC. Translation gives CASSHPGTGKYEQYF.

This chain uses TRBV27 with TRBJ2-1; 7 bases match TRBD1. Germline CDR1 MNHEY, CDR2 SMNVEV (reference sequence). J was trimmed by 7 bases and V by 4 bases; bases with no gene match: 13. The CDR3 consists of 16 residues. CDR3 sequence reads: CASSSTGSTRGNEQFF. DNA for the CDR3: TGTGCCAGCAGTTCGACAGGGTCAACCCGTGGGAATGAGCAGTTCTTC.

The chain joins TRBV28 to TRBJ2-1; 9 positions match TRBD1. The length of the CDR3 is 16 residues. Germline loops: CDR1 MDHEN, CDR2 SYDVKM. Germline trimming cut 5 bases from V and 6 bases from J; bases unmatched to any gene: 11. In DNA form, the CDR3 reads TGTGCCAGCAGTACCTCCGGGACAGGGCCGGCCAATGAGCAGTTCTTC. Protein sequence: CASSTSGTGPANEQFF. Full variable domain (missing parts from reference TRBV28 and TRBJ2-1): DVKVTQSSRYLVKRTGEKVFLECVQDMDHENMFWYRQDPGLGLRLIYFSYDVKMKEKGDIPEGYSVSREKKERFSLILESASTNQTSMYLCASSTSGTGPANEQFFGPGTRLTVL.

The chain joins TRBV28 to TRBJ2-7, with a possible D match to TRBD2 (6 bases). CDR3 length: 13 residues. From germline, CDR1 is MDHEN and CDR2 SYDVKM. Deletions cut 7 bases from V and 7 bases from J, with 17 bases between. The CDR3 is CASTQRPGVEQYF. CDR3 bases: TGTGCCAGCACCCAGCGCCCGGGGGTTGAGCAGTACTTC.

J is TRBJ1-3 and V is TRBV9; 9 bases are a match to TRBD1. The CDR3 is 14 amino acids. Losses at the gene ends were 3 bases for V and 6 bases for J; bases not matched to a gene: 4. The germline V gene encodes CDR1 SGDLS and CDR2 YYNGEE. CDR3 in DNA: TGTGCCAGCAGCGAGGGACAGGGTGAAAACACCATATATTTT. Amino acids: CASSEGQGENTIYF.

As DNA, the CDR3 is TGTGCCAGTAGTATAGATCGGGGGAACTATGGCTACACCTTC. Its translation: CASSIDRGNYGYTF. The chain joins TRBV19 to TRBJ1-2; D may be TRBD1 (5 bases). The CDR3 has 14 residues. The V end was cut by 0 bases, the J end by 2 bases, with 7 bases between. The germline V gene encodes CDR1 LNHDA and CDR2 SQIVND (reference sequence).

This chain joins TRBV9 and TRBJ1-1; no definite D call. CDR1 and CDR2 (germline): SGDLS, YYNGEE. Trimming pared 0 bases from V and 0 bases from J, leaving 6 bases between. This CDR3 is 14 amino acids long. CDR3 DNA: TGTGCCAGCAGCGTAGCCGGGGTGAACACTGAAGCTTTCTTT. Protein sequence: CASSVAGVNTEAFF.

The rearrangement uses TRBV19 and TRBJ1-1; no clear D. This CDR3 spans 15 amino acids. Germline V CDR1 and CDR2: LNHDA, SQIVND (reference sequence). The germline V and J ends were trimmed by 5 bases and 1 base, with 14 bases remaining between them. CDR3 region: CASSLRLGSNTEAFF. The CDR3 coding sequence is TGTGCCAGTAGTCTCCGGCTCGGGTCGAACACTGAAGCTTTCTTT.

The chain links TRBV2 to TRBJ1-1; D is uncertain. This CDR3 region has 14 residues. Trimming removed 4 bases at V and 4 bases at J, with 13 bases between. Germline loops: CDR1 SNHLY, CDR2 FYNNEI. CDR3: CASSVGGKGTEAFF. The DNA for the CDR3 is TGTGCCAGCAGTGTTGGAGGGAAGGGCACTGAAGCTTTCTTT.